These T cell receptor beta chains were read from a single sample in a study of PD-L1 blockade in urothelial cancer. Sequencing was performed with immunoSEQ multiplex PCR; in TCRdb, only in-frame clones are kept and a portion is missing. Of about 24,000 clones listed, around 88% were seen once; the top ten hold just over 3%. Here the sequenced sample was PBMCs, taken around atezolizumab (anti-PD-L1) treatment. The receptor source for this set is a man aged 45-60 years with urothelial cancer. Each CDR3 is given with its conserved first and last residue. D genes are given only for firm matches. Size values are once, few and many counts, or a class for expanded clones, and some rows have none.

size,D,V,J,CDR3,DNA
-,-,TRBV9,TRBJ2-1,CASSVASSGYNEQFF,TGTGCCAGCAGCGTAGCCAGTAGCGGTTACAATGAGCAGTTCTTC
-,-,TRBV6-6,TRBJ1-5,CASSYPAEYNQPQHF,TGTGCCAGCAGTTACCCCGCGGAATACAATCAGCCCCAGCATTTT
-,TRBD1,TRBV2,TRBJ1-1,CASSESKTGGAGAFF,TGTGCCAGCAGTGAGTCTAAAACAGGGGGCGCCGGAGCTTTCTTT
-,TRBD2,TRBV10-1,TRBJ2-7,CASSESRGLPAYEQYF,TGCGCCAGCAGTGAGTCGCGGGGACTACCTGCTTACGAGCAGTACTTC
-,TRBD1,TRBV7-8,TRBJ2-7,CASNLRDRANEQYF,TGTGCCAGCAATCTCCGGGACAGGGCCAACGAGCAGTACTTC
-,-,TRBV15,TRBJ1-2,CATSRDMREGLNYGYTF,TGTGCCACCAGCAGAGATATGAGGGAGGGACTCAACTATGGCTACACCTTC
-,TRBD1,TRBV5-6,TRBJ2-5,CASSLSRDRGSETQYF,TGTGCCAGCAGCTTGAGCCGGGACAGGGGGAGTGAGACCCAGTACTTC
-,-,TRBV20-1,TRBJ2-3,CSASRQDTQYF,TGCAGTGCTAGTCGACAGGATACGCAGTATTTT
-,-,TRBV30,TRBJ2-2,CAWSNRGFGTGELFF,TGTGCCTGGAGTAACCGGGGGTTCGGGACCGGGGAGCTGTTTTTT
once,TRBD1,TRBV9,TRBJ1-2,CASSPHRTGIDSYTF,TGTGCCAGCAGCCCCCATAGGACAGGGATCGATAGCTACACCTTC
-,TRBD1,TRBV7-9,TRBJ1-2,CASSPTGGYGYTF,TGTGCCAGCAGCCCTACAGGGGGCTATGGCTACACCTTC
-,-,TRBV11-2,TRBJ2-2,CASSFPLTATGELFF,TGTGCCAGCAGCTTCCCCCTAACCGCGACCGGGGAGCTGTTTTTT
once,TRBD2,TRBV6-1,TRBJ2-5,CASSEAAGTMKTQYF,TGTGCCAGCAGTGAAGCAGCGGGGACCATGAAGACCCAGTACTTC
-,TRBD2,TRBV18,TRBJ2-4,CASSPTTAGGRDIQYF,TGTGCCAGCTCACCAACAACGGCGGGGGGGCGGGACATTCAGTACTTC
-,-,TRBV7-8,TRBJ2-7,CASTRYEQYF,TGTGCCAGCACCAGGTACGAGCAGTACTTC
-,TRBD2,TRBV15,TRBJ2-5,CATSRAASGRSWREQYF,TGTGCCACCAGCAGAGCCGCTAGCGGGAGGTCTTGGAGGGAGCAGTACTTC
-,TRBD2,TRBV7-2,TRBJ2-7,CASSSSGSSYEQYF,TGTGCCAGCAGCTCTAGCGGGAGCTCCTACGAGCAGTACTTC
-,-,TRBV5-1,TRBJ2-1,CASSLGGAAGYFEQFF,TGCGCCAGCAGCTTGGGTGGGGCAGCGGGTTACTTTGAGCAGTTCTTC
once,TRBD1,TRBV6-6,TRBJ2-7,CASSPGTAYEQYF,TGTGCCAGCAGCCCCGGGACAGCTTACGAGCAGTACTTC